This passage covers 17 T cell receptor beta chains from one sample sequenced in a study of blood T cells in healthy people across ages. It was with a sample-barcoded 5' primer and a J-beta primer mix that a second PCR of roughly 7 to 11 cycles was run. One entry per CDR3 protein, called by TCRdb with MiXCR from the 5' RACE reads. Counted here are approximately 490,000 distinct CDR3 sequences, around 24% occurring once; the ten biggest clones make up 8.7%. Separately, the same data were catalogued under a study of T cells of mothers and their children.

Sample: blood. Source of these receptors: a boy between 10 and 17 years old in good health.

The table lists this clonotype with many counts. This chain uses TRBV6-2 or TRBV6-3 with TRBJ1-5, with 7 bases identical to TRBD1. V lost 7 bases and J lost 5; bases outside the gene matches: 8. The CDR3 spans 14 residues. Germline V lookup: CDR1 MNHEY, CDR2 SVGEGT. CDR3 loop: CASTFGTEHQPQHF. CDR3 in DNA: TGTGCCAGCACCTTCGGGACAGAGCATCAGCCCCAGCATTTT.

This clonotype occurred a few times. V is TRBV7-9 and J is TRBJ2-7, with D uncertain. Looked up from germline, CDR1 is SEHNR and CDR2 is FQNEAQ (reference sequence). This CDR3 contains 15 residues. Trimming took off 3 bases at V and 6 bases at J, with 18 bases between the two ends. The DNA for the CDR3 is TGTGCCAGCAGCTTGGACCTCCCTAGTAGTGGCGAGCAGTACTTC. Translating gives CASSLDLPSSGEQYF.

The J gene is TRBJ2-7, the V gene TRBV4-1, with D tentatively TRBD1 or TRBD2 (5 bases each). V lost 3 bases and J 3 bases, leaving 12 bases between the germline ends. The CDR3 extends over 14 amino acids. Germline CDR1 is MGHRA and CDR2 is YSYEKL. The CDR3 reads CASSHPGRGYEQYF. CDR3 bases: TGCGCCAGCAGCCATCCGGGACGGGGCTACGAGCAGTACTTC.

This rearrangement joins TRBV15 to TRBJ2-3, with 9 bases identical to TRBD1. The CDR3 is 18 amino acids. CDR1 is LNHNV and CDR2 is YYDKDF in the germline V gene (reference sequence). The ends lost 1 base at V and 6 bases at J; junction bases unmatched: 14. The CDR3 loop is CATSRVDGDRGRVDTQYF. DNA of the CDR3: TGTGCCACCAGCAGAGTCGACGGCGACAGGGGGAGAGTCGATACGCAGTATTTT.

In its sample, this clonotype was seen a few times. V gene TRBV6-5 combines with J gene TRBJ1-4; D is uncertain. Trimming cost V 5 bases and J 11 bases, with 21 bases left between them. The CDR3 covers 15 residues. Germline CDR1 MNHEY, CDR2 SVGAGI. CDR3 region: CASSNDHTHEGKLFF. CDR3 in DNA: TGTGCCAGCAGTAACGACCACACTCACGAAGGGAAACTGTTTTTT.

This clonotype was recorded a few times. The CDR3 sequence is CASSGSGRARSYNEQFF. The CDR3 DNA reads TGCGCCAGCAGCGGTAGCGGGAGGGCCCGCTCCTACAATGAGCAGTTCTTC. This chain connects TRBV4-3 to TRBJ2-1; TRBD2 aligns across 11 bases. The CDR3 extends over 17 amino acids. The V gene's germline CDR1 is LGHNA and CDR2 YSLEER. V lost 5 bases, J lost 0 bases, and 6 bases stayed unmatched.

This clonotype has just a few counts. The chain uses TRBV27 and TRBJ1-5; D is undetermined. Germline V gene sequence: CDR1 MNHEY, CDR2 SMNVEV (reference sequence). V lost 3 bases, J lost 2 bases, and 11 bases lay in between. CDR3 size: 15 residues. CDR3 DNA: TGTGCCAGCAGTTTGTTTGGCGGAGGCAATCAGCCCCAGCATTTT. It specifies CASSLFGGGNQPQHF.

This chain connects TRBV6-2 or TRBV6-3 to TRBJ2-2; 11 bases align to TRBD2. Per germline, CDR1 MNHEY and CDR2 SVGEGT. The CDR3 loop spans 15 amino acids. J gave up 5 bases and V 5 bases, and 4 bases lay outside the gene matches. CDR3 nucleotides: TGTGCCAGCAGTACCGGGACTAGCGGAACCGGGGAGCTGTTTTTT. Its protein is CASSTGTSGTGELFF.

This clonotype has more than one count but fewer than ten. The chain links TRBV5-5 to TRBJ2-2; D is unresolved. V dropped 0 bases and J dropped 0 bases, with 6 bases sitting between them. From germline, CDR1 is SGHKS and CDR2 YYEKEE (reference sequence). This CDR3 has 15 residues. CDR3 sequence: CASSLAPSNTGELFF. The CDR3 nucleotides read TGTGCCAGCAGCTTGGCTCCCTCGAACACCGGGGAGCTGTTTTTT.

This clonotype was detected a few times. The V call is TRBV7-9, the J call TRBJ1-4; D not resolved. The ends were cut back, 2 bases at V and 7 bases at J, with 17 bases in the middle. The CDR3 has 16 amino acids. The germline V gene encodes CDR1 SEHNR and CDR2 FQNEAQ (reference sequence). CDR3 in amino acids: CASSLTMAAVVEKLFF. CDR3 DNA sequence: TGTGCCAGCAGCTTAACGATGGCAGCGGTTGTTGAAAAACTGTTTTTT.

V is TRBV7-9 and J is TRBJ1-3; D is undetermined. The ends were cut back, 2 bases at V and 9 bases at J, with 17 bases in the middle. In germline, CDR1 is SEHNR, CDR2 FQNEAQ (reference sequence). The CDR3 has 15 residues. The CDR3: CASSLSGYRDITIYF. In nucleotides, the CDR3 is TGTGCCAGCAGCTTATCGGGTTACCGCGATATCACCATATATTTT.

The chain joins TRBV28 to TRBJ1-2; unclear D gene. CDR1 and CDR2 (germline): MDHEN, SYDVKM. The length of the CDR3 is 12 residues. Trimming took 8 bases from V and 5 from J, leaving 12 bases between them. Here the CDR3 reads CASHMTIYGYTF. Written as DNA, the CDR3 is TGTGCCAGCCATATGACAATTTATGGCTACACCTTC.

This clonotype was seen only a few times. The chain joins TRBV7-9 to TRBJ1-4; D remains unclear. The CDR3 covers 12 residues. Looked up from germline, CDR1 is SEHNR and CDR2 is FQNEAQ (reference sequence). Deletions cut 5 bases from V and 8 bases from J, with 9 bases between. Here the CDR3 reads CASSHGNEKLFF. CDR3 bases: TGTGCCAGCAGCCACGGGAACGAAAAACTGTTTTTT.

This clonotype was seen a few times. The J gene is TRBJ2-4, the V gene TRBV15; no reliable D call. CDR1 and CDR2 from the germline V gene are LNHNV and YYDKDF (reference sequence). The CDR3 extends over 16 amino acids. The V gene lost 5 bases and the J gene lost 1 base, with 15 bases spanning the gap. The CDR3 protein is CATSGTFWGAKNIQYF. Written as DNA, the CDR3 is TGTGCCACCAGCGGAACCTTCTGGGGTGCCAAAAACATTCAGTACTTC.

The chain uses TRBV7-9 and TRBJ1-2; no definite D call. The CDR3 consists of 13 residues. Germline V gene lookup returns CDR1 SEHNR and CDR2 FQNEAQ (reference sequence). V was cut by 1 base and J by 4 bases, with 7 bases left in between. The CDR3 region has the DNA TGTGCCAGCAGCTTAGAACAGCCCTATGGCTACACCTTC. This gives the protein CASSLEQPYGYTF.

The rearrangement links TRBV7-9 to TRBJ1-2, with D maybe TRBD1 (6 bases). The CDR3 is made up of 16 amino acids. CDR1 SEHNR and CDR2 FQNEAQ come from the germline V gene (reference sequence). Trimming cost V 4 bases and J 4 bases, with 19 bases left between them. CDR3 coding DNA: TGTGCCAGCAGCTCCCCCTCGGGGGCCCCCATCTATGGCTACACCTTC. It is translated as CASSSPSGAPIYGYTF.

This clonotype has just a few counts. V and J are TRBV10-3 and TRBJ2-5; a possible D gene is TRBD1 (5 bases). This CDR3 spans 15 amino acids. Looked up from germline, CDR1 is ENHRY and CDR2 is SYGVKD. V was clipped by 4 bases and J by 2 bases, with 14 bases between them. CDR3 in amino acids: CAISGSMGQQETQYF. The CDR3 DNA is TGTGCCATCAGTGGATCGATGGGGCAGCAAGAGACCCAGTACTTC.